This T cell receptor (beta chain) was documented in a study of T cell responses to AZD1222 COVID-19 vaccine. Findings and caveats of the study: Nearly half of unique spike-specific TCRs reportedly avoided B.1.351 and B.1.1.7 mutated regions. Only a handful of AZD1222 recipients, roughly 6 in all, had baseline seropositivity. Donors, mostly white British, included more females; clonal diversity was possibly underestimated. The peak T cell response came first, and repertoires were sampled only after it.

V gave up 6 bases and J gave up 6 bases, with 11 bases separating them. From germline, CDR1 is LGHNT and CDR2 FRNRAP. The CDR3 covers 12 residues. The protocol was immunoSEQ multiplex PCR, while the TCRdb copy is restricted to in-frame clones and leaves out a portion. The sample consists of 70,000 to 95,000 clones, approximately 90% of them appearing once. Worth noting for this clone: Its matching antigen is unknown.

The rearrangement links TRBV12-5 to TRBJ1-1; weak D call: TRBD1 (6 bases). The material sequenced was peripheral blood, taken 28 days after the second AZD1222 dose. The receptor was isolated from an adult who received the AZD1222 COVID-19 vaccine. The CDR3 bases are TGTGCTAGTGGAACCGGGACATCTGAAGCTTTCTTT. Encoded protein: CASGTGTSEAFF.